This T cell receptor beta chain comes out of a study of CD8 T cells in ankylosing spondylitis. Comments on this clonotype: Its antigen is not identified. A read error is possible here, since a much larger clone lies one base away.

Libraries of TCR beta came from quantitative 5'-RACE with molecular barcodes. MiXCR, applied by TCRdb to the 5' RACE reads, yields one record per CDR3 protein. The table has about 130,000 distinct CDR3 sequences, roughly an eighth seen once. Study outcomes and limitations: Previously reported in reactive arthritis synovial fluid and blood were some of the motif variants. CD8+ disease-linked clones were present at relatively low frequencies in blood. Within matched ankylosing spondylitis synovial fluid, disease-linked clones were reportedly significantly enriched.

This receptor was identified in a female donor with ankylosing spondylitis or in good health (not recorded which). Sequencing input: blood, either unsorted or a sorted T cell fraction (not recorded which).

CDR3: CAGSFSGTQRTDTQYF. The CDR3, as DNA: TGTGCCGGCAGCTTTTCCGGGACCCAAAGGACAGATACGCAGTATTTT. V usage is TRBV7-2 and J usage is TRBJ2-3, with D tentatively TRBD1 or TRBD2 (5 bases each). The CDR3 extends over 16 amino acids. The germline V gene has CDR1 SGHTA and CDR2 FQGNSA.